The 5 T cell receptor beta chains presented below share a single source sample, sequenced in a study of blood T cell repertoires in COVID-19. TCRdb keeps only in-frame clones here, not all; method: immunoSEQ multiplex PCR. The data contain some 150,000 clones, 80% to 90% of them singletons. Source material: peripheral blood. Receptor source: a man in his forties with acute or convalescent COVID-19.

The CDR3 is CASGLLPNRSSYEQYF. Here the CDR3 DNA reads TGTGCTAGTGGTTTGCTCCCGAACCGGAGCTCCTACGAGCAGTACTTC. The chain combines TRBV12-5 with TRBJ2-7; D not certain. CDR1 and CDR2 from the germline V gene are LGHNT and FRNRAP. V gave up 2 bases and J gave up 0 bases, with 14 bases separating them. This CDR3 contains 16 residues.

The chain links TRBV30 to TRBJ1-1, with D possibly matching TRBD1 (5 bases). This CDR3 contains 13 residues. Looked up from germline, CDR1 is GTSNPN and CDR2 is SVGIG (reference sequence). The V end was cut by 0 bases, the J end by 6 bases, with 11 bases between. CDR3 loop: CAWSVLWGSEAFF. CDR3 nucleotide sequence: TGTGCCTGGAGTGTCCTCTGGGGCTCTGAAGCTTTCTTT.

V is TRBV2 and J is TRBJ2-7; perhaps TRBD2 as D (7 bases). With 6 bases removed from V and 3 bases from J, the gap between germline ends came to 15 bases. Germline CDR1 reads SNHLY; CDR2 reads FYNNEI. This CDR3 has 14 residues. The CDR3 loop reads CASRREGVRYEQYF. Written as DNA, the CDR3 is TGTGCCAGCAGGAGGGAGGGGGTTCGCTACGAGCAGTACTTC. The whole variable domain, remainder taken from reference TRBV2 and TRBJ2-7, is EPEVTQTPSHQVTQMGQEVILRCVPISNHLYFYWYRQILGQKVEFLVSFYNNEISEKSEIFDDQFSVERPDGSNFTLKIRSTKLEDSAMYFCASRREGVRYEQYFGPGTRLTVT.

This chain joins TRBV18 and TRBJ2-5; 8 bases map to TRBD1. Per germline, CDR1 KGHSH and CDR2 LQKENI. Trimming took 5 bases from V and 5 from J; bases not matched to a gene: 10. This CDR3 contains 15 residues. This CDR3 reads CASSSSGGAKETQYF. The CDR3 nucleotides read TGTGCCAGCTCATCCTCAGGGGGCGCGAAGGAGACCCAGTACTTC.

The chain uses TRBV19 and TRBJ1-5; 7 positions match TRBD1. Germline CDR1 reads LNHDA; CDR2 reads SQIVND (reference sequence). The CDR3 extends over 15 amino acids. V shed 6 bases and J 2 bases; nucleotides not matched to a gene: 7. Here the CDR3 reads CASSLDRVGNQPQHF. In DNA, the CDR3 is TGTGCCAGTAGCCTCGACAGGGTAGGCAATCAGCCCCAGCATTTT.